Listed here is a single TCR beta chain. This specimen belongs to a study of shared clonotypes between healthy human individuals. Deep was the level used in running the assay. Measured with immunoSEQ multiplex PCR; TCRdb has only the in-frame clones, and not every one. The table includes hundreds of thousands of clones, about 96% detected once. Naive CD8 populations comprised CD45RO-negative cells positively selected for CCR7, excluding terminally differentiated effector memory CD45RA+ cells. The CDR3 extends over 16 amino acids. Unmatched junction bases numbered 7, after V lost 1 base and J lost 4 bases. Germline V CDR1 and CDR2: MNHEY, SMNVEV (reference sequence).

The sequence was collected from a man aged 25 to 40 in good health. V gene TRBV27 combines with J gene TRBJ1-2, with TRBD1 matching over 9 bases. Sequencing was carried out using naive CD8+ T cells sorted from blood. The CDR3 region has the DNA TGTGCCAGCAGTTTATGCCCGGACAGGGGTACCTATGGCTACACCTTC. Residues: CASSLCPDRGTYGYTF.